The 13 T cell receptor beta chains below were found in one sample sequenced in a study of blood T cells in healthy people across ages. With a J-beta primer mix and a sample-barcoded 5' primer, a second PCR ran about 7 to 12 cycles. TCRdb itself ran the 5' RACE reads through MiXCR, one entry per CDR3 protein. Of 550,000 to 750,000 distinct CDR3 sequences listed, 20% to 25% were seen once; the top ten hold roughly 3.6%. The sample taken for sequencing was blood. These receptors originate from a man aged 65-85 years in good health.

This clonotype came up many times. The V and J genes are TRBV5-6 and TRBJ2-1, with TRBD2 matching over 7 bases. V lost 4 bases to trimming and J lost 6 bases; unmatched junction nucleotides: 4. The CDR3 is 13 residues long. Per germline, CDR1 SGHDT and CDR2 YYEEEE. Here the CDR3 DNA reads TGTGCCAGCAGCCGTGGGGGGGGCAATGAGCAGTTCTTC. This translates into CASSRGGGNEQFF.

The chain uses TRBV9 and TRBJ2-3; D possibly corresponds to TRBD2 (6 bases). There are 13 residues in the CDR3. Germline CDR1 reads SGDLS; CDR2 reads YYNGEE. Trimming took 7 bases from V and 2 from J, leaving 11 bases between them. The CDR3 region is CASEGLNTDTQYF. The CDR3 coding sequence is TGTGCCAGCGAGGGACTCAACACAGATACGCAGTATTTT.

This clonotype was counted between two and nine times. The V and J genes are TRBV4-3 and TRBJ2-2, with TRBD1 as a possible D gene (8 bases). CDR1 and CDR2 (germline): LGHNA, YSLEER. V lost 1 base and J lost 5, with 17 bases in between. The length of the CDR3 is 17 residues. CDR3 DNA: TGCGCCAGCAGCCAAGGAACAGGGGGGGCCAGGACCGGGGAGCTGTTTTTT. Protein: CASSQGTGGARTGELFF.

The chain couples TRBV20-1 to TRBJ2-5, with D perhaps TRBD2 (6 bases). The germline V gene has CDR1 DFQATT and CDR2 SNEGSKA (reference sequence). V was trimmed by 0 bases and J by 1 base, leaving 12 bases between them. This CDR3 contains 15 residues. The CDR3 DNA reads TGCAGTGCTAGAGATTTTTCGCGGGGCCAAGAGACCCAGTACTTC. This encodes CSARDFSRGQETQYF.

The rearrangement links TRBV5-1 to TRBJ2-5, with a weak D call TRBD2 (5 bases). The germline V and J ends were trimmed by 0 bases and 7 bases, with 10 bases remaining between them. CDR1 is SGHRS and CDR2 is YFSETQ in the germline V gene. The CDR3 length is 13 residues. The chain's CDR3 is CASSLELEGTQYF. CDR3 in DNA: TGCGCCAGCAGCTTGGAATTAGAGGGGACCCAGTACTTC.

This clonotype was counted a few times. The chain links TRBV24-1 to TRBJ1-2; D is uncertain. CDR1 is KGHDR and CDR2 is SFDVKD in the germline V gene. Trimming stripped 3 bases from V and 2 bases from J, with 6 bases between. The CDR3 loop spans 13 amino acids. In DNA form, the CDR3 reads TGTGCCACCAGTGATGCGATGAACTATGGCTACACCTTC. This translates into CATSDAMNYGYTF.

This clonotype was seen a few times. The chain employs TRBV20-1 and TRBJ1-1; D may be TRBD1 (6 bases). CDR1 and CDR2 (germline): DFQATT, SNEGSKA (reference sequence). Between the trimmed V and J ends, which lost 1 base and 6 bases, there was a span of 18 bases. The CDR3 spans 15 residues. The chain's CDR3 is CSARGTRDKHAEAFF. The CDR3 DNA is TGCAGTGCTAGAGGTACTAGGGACAAACACGCTGAAGCTTTCTTT.

The chain employs TRBV6-1 and TRBJ1-5; possibly TRBD1 for D (6 bases). The CDR3 sequence is 19 residues long. Germline CDR1 reads MNHNS; CDR2 reads SASEGT. The V gene lost 0 bases and the J gene lost 1 base, with 19 bases spanning the gap. In DNA form, the CDR3 reads TGTGCCAGCAGTGAAGCTATACAGGGAGGGACGAGGAGCAATCAGCCCCAGCATTTT. This encodes CASSEAIQGGTRSNQPQHF.

The chain uses TRBV7-2 and TRBJ2-1, with 7 bases that match TRBD2. Germline V lookup: CDR1 SGHTA, CDR2 FQGNSA. Trimming took 5 bases from V and 4 from J; bases not matched to a gene: 5. The CDR3 spans 14 residues. The CDR3 here is CASSDGLGYNEQFF. The CDR3 DNA reads TGTGCCAGCAGCGATGGACTAGGGTACAATGAGCAGTTCTTC.

The V gene is TRBV20-1, the J gene TRBJ2-5; perhaps TRBD2 as D (5 bases). The CDR3 contains 14 residues. Between the trimmed V and J ends, which lost 1 base and 2 bases, there was a span of 11 bases. The germline V gene has CDR1 DFQATT and CDR2 SNEGSKA (reference sequence). The CDR3 reads CSARVGVPQETQYF. The DNA for the CDR3 is TGCAGTGCTAGAGTCGGGGTACCACAAGAGACCCAGTACTTC.

This clonotype was counted a few times. The chain is built from TRBV3-1 and TRBJ2-2; 7 nucleotides match TRBD1. CDR1 and CDR2 (germline): LGHDT, YNNKEL (reference sequence). J lost 7 bases, V lost 1 base, and 6 bases had no gene match. The CDR3 covers 15 residues. The CDR3 spells CASSQGTGEIGELFF. The CDR3 DNA reads TGTGCCAGCAGCCAAGGAACAGGGGAAATCGGGGAGCTGTTTTTT.

This clonotype was detected a few times. The V and J genes are TRBV5-6 and TRBJ2-1; D might be TRBD1 (6 bases). Trimming cost V 2 bases and J 16 bases, with 16 bases left between them. Germline CDR1 is SGHDT and CDR2 is YYEEEE. The CDR3 spans 12 residues. The CDR3 bases are TGTGCCAGCAGCTTAGCCACCGGGACACTCTTCTTC. Encoded protein: CASSLATGTLFF.

The chain combines TRBV9 with TRBJ2-6; no reliable D call. Germline V gene data show CDR1 as SGDLS and CDR2 as YYNGEE. This CDR3 spans 17 amino acids. V dropped 0 bases and J dropped 0 bases, with 10 bases sitting between them. In nucleotides, the CDR3 is TGTGCCAGCAGCGTAGACCCTCAAAACTCTGGGGCCAACGTCCTGACTTTC. Its translation is CASSVDPQNSGANVLTF.